This TCR beta chain was profiled in a study of long-term antiretroviral therapy in people with HIV. V was clipped by 3 bases and J by 3 bases; unmatched bases: 3. Germline V gene sequence: CDR1 SGHKS, CDR2 YYEKEE (reference sequence). The length of the CDR3 is 14 residues. Worth noting for this clone: Antigen specificity is unknown.

Study-wide results and limits: Clones showing expansion before ART dominated the repertoire at all time points. Records did not include ART adherence, viral resistance or therapy changes. The study found that diversity rose after ART but stayed below transplant donor controls.

An immunoSEQ assay, version v3.0, was performed at survey level. Sequencing used immunoSEQ multiplex PCR; TCRdb keeps in-frame clones, though not all of them. The data contain 30,000 to 40,000 clones, approximately 80% of them singletons. The chain joins TRBV5-5 to TRBJ1-3; TRBD1 matches at 7 bases. The source is a man younger than 35 with HIV. The sample here was unsorted PBMCs, taken 0.3 years after starting antiretroviral therapy. The DNA for the CDR3 is TGTGCCAGCAGCTACGACAGGGTTGGAAACACCATATATTTT. Its protein product is CASSYDRVGNTIYF.